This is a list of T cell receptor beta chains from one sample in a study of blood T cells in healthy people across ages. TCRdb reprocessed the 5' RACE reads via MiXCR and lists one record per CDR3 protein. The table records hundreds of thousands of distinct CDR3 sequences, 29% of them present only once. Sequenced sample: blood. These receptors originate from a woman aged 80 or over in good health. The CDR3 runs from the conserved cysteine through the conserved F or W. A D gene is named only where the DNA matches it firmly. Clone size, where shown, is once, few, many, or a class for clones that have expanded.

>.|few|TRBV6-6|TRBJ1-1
TGTGCCAGCACGACGGACACTGAAGCTTTCTTT
CASTTDTEAFF
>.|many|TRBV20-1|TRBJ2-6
TGCAGTGCCGGACCCTCTGGGGCCAACGTCCTGACTTTC
CSAGPSGANVLTF
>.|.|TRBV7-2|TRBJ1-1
TGTACCAGCAGCTCGGACAGCCTTCGAAACACTGAAGCTTTCTTT
CTSSSDSLRNTEAFF
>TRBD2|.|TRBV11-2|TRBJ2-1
TGTGTCAGCAACAGAATAGCGGGGGGCAATGAGCAGTTCTTC
CVSNRIAGGNEQFF
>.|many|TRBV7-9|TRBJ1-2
TGTGCCAGCAGCTATCAACCAGGTGGAGGGATGAACTATGGCTACACCTTC
CASSYQPGGGMNYGYTF
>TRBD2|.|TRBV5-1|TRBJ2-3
TGCGCCAGCAGCTTGGGGGCGGGAGTCCCCACAGATACGCAGTATTTT
CASSLGAGVPTDTQYF
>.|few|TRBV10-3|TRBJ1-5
TGTGCCATCAGTGGGGCAGAAGATCAGCCCCAGCATTTT
CAISGAEDQPQHF
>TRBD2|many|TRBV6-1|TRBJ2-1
TGTGCCAGCAGGGGACTAGCGGGGGGGCGTGAGCAGTTCTTC
CASRGLAGGREQFF
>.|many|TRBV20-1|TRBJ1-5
TGCAGTGCTAGAACCGGGACGCTTCAGCCCCAGCATTTT
CSARTGTLQPQHF
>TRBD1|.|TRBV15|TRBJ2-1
TGCGCCACCAGCAGCCGGACGGGGACAGGGTCCCGCAATGAGCAGTTCTTC
CATSSRTGTGSRNEQFF
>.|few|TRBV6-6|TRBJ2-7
TGTGCCAGCAGTTACGGGGGACTCGATTACGAGCAGTACTTC
CASSYGGLDYEQYF
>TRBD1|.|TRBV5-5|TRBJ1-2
TGTGCCAGCAGCCCCCTTAACAGGGGAAATGGCTACACCTTC
CASSPLNRGNGYTF
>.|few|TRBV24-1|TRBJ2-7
TGTGCCACCAGCTTCGAGAGGTTAAAGCAGTACTTC
CATSFERLKQYF
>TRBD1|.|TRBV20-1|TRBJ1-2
TGCAGTGCTAGAGATGGGGACAGGGGGAGGTTAGGCTACACCTTC
CSARDGDRGRLGYTF
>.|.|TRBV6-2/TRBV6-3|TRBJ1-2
TGTGCCAGCAGTCCCCGAGGGGGGGCTACCTATGGCTACACCTTC
CASSPRGGATYGYTF
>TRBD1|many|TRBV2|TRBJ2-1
TGTGCCAGCAACGCCCGGACAGGGTCCTACAATGAGCAGTTCTTC
CASNARTGSYNEQFF
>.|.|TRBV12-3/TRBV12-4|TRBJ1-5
TGTGCCAGCAGCCGCGACAGGATCAATCAGCCCCAGCATTTT
CASSRDRINQPQHF
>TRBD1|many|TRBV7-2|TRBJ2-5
TGTGCCAGCAGCTTAGGGGGATGGGGACAGGGAGAGACCCAGTACTTC
CASSLGGWGQGETQYF
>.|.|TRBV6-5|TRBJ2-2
TGTGCCAGCAGTTCCGTTTATAGCAGTGACACCGGGGAGCTGTTTTTT
CASSSVYSSDTGELFF
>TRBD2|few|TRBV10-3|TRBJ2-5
TGTGCCATCAGTGAGTCGGGGGGGGTCCAAGAGACCCAGTACTTC
CAISESGGVQETQYF
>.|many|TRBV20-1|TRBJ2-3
TGCAGTGCTAGTCAGTTGTCTAGCACAGATACGCAGTATTTT
CSASQLSSTDTQYF
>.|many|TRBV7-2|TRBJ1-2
TGTGCCAGCAGCTTAGGAAACAAAGGGGGTTATGGCTACACCTTC
CASSLGNKGGYGYTF
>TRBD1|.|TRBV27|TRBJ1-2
TGTGCCACAAAGGAGGGACAGGGCTTAAGTGGCTACACCTTC
CATKEGQGLSGYTF
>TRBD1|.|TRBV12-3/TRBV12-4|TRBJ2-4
TGTGCCAGCCGAAGACAGGGGGCGCAGGACATTCAGTACTTC
CASRRQGAQDIQYF
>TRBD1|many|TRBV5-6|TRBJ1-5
TGTGCCAGCAGTTCGGGACAGGCACGGCAGCCCCAGCATTTT
CASSSGQARQPQHF
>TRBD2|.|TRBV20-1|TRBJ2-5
TGCAGTGCTACTAGCGGGGGGGGTCAAGAGACCCAGTACTTC
CSATSGGGQETQYF
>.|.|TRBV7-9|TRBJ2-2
TGTGCCAGCAGCTTACTACAGGGGGGGCACGGGGAGCTGTTTTTT
CASSLLQGGHGELFF
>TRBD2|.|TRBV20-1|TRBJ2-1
TGCAGTGCCACGACCGGGACTAGGGGTAACAATGAGCAGTTCTTC
CSATTGTRGNNEQFF
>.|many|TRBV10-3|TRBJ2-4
TGTGCCATCAGAGCAGGGAGCGGTGACCTAGCCAAAAACATTCAGTACTTC
CAIRAGSGDLAKNIQYF
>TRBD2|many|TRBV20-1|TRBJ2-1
TGCAGTGCTATCGAGACTAGCAGCTCCTACAATGAGCAGTTCTTC
CSAIETSSSYNEQFF
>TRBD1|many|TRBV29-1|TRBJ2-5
TGCAGCGTGGGGACAGGGGGTGACCAAGAGACCCAGTACTTC
CSVGTGGDQETQYF
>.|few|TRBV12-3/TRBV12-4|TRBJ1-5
TGTGCCAGCAGTTTAGGCAGAATTGGCAATCAGCCCCAGCATTTT
CASSLGRIGNQPQHF
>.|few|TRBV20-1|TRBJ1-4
TGCAGTGTGACGGGGGCGGGGGCAACTAATGAAAAACTGTTTTTT
CSVTGAGATNEKLFF
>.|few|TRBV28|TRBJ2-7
TGTGCCAGCAGTCTCAACCCCTTGGGTCGATCGTGGGAGCAGTACTTC
CASSLNPLGRSWEQYF
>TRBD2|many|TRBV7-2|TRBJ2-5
TGTGCCAGCAGCTCTTACAGACTAGCGGGGGTCCAAGAGACCCAGTACTTC
CASSSYRLAGVQETQYF
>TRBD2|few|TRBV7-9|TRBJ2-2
TGTGCCAGCAGCTCCACCCCTCTAGCGGGGGGGAACACCGGGGAGCTGTTTTTT
CASSSTPLAGGNTGELFF
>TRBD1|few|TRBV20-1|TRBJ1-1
TGCAGTGCTGCTTCCGGGACAGGGAACACTGAAGCTTTCTTT
CSAASGTGNTEAFF
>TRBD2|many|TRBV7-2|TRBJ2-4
TGTGCCAGCAGCCCCAGGAGGGTTAGCGGGGGAGCCAAAAACATTCAGTACTTC
CASSPRRVSGGAKNIQYF
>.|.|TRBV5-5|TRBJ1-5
TGTGCCAGCAGCTTGTTGACAGGTAGCAATCAGCCCCAGCATTTT
CASSLLTGSNQPQHF
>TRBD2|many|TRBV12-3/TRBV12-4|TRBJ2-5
TGTGCCAGCAGTTTAGATCGGGCTAGCGGGGGCTTGGAGACCCAGTACTTC
CASSLDRASGGLETQYF
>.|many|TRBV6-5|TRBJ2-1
TGTGCCAGCAGTTACTCGTTACAGCGCTCCTACAATGAGCAGTTCTTC
CASSYSLQRSYNEQFF
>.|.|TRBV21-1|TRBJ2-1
TGTGCCAGCACTCGAGGGAGCCCTATTGCGGGGTGTGAGCAGTTCTTC
CASTRGSPIAGCEQFF
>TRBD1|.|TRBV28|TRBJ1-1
TGTGCCAGCAGCGGCGGGACAGGGCCCACTGAAGCTTTCTTT
CASSGGTGPTEAFF
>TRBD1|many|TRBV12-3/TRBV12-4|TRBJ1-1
TGTGCCAGCAGTTTAACAGGGGCGGTAACTGAAGCTTTCTTT
CASSLTGAVTEAFF
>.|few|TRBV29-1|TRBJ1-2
TGCAGCGTTGAAACGGACCTCCAAAGTGGCTACACCTTC
CSVETDLQSGYTF
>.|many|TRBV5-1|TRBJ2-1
TGCGCCAGCAGCTTGGATGTTACCTACAATGAGCAGTTCTTC
CASSLDVTYNEQFF
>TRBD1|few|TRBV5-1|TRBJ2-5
TGCGCCAGCAGCCCGTCGACAGGGACAGAGACCCAGTACTTC
CASSPSTGTETQYF